This section outlines one TCR beta chain sequence together with its context. Its antigen is still unknown. This record belongs to a study of T cell repertoires in cytomegalovirus infection. Overall study context: Indicated by public TCR beta signatures were CMV infection and matching HLA type.

Unmatched junction bases numbered 6, after V lost 3 bases and J lost 5 bases. This CDR3 contains 15 residues. Notes on the study in general: Summed public TCR beta family frequency identified CMV carriers bearing the relevant HLA. Dominating the ex vivo response were HLA-C-restricted CMV-specific TCR beta clonotypes.

MiXCR, applied by TCRdb to the reads, yields one record per CDR3 protein. The sample lists about 600,000 distinct CDR3 sequences, approximately 25% occurring once. This clonotype originated in a human donor in good health (CMV status not recorded). Some clones in this sample may be carry-over from other donors' samples. The rearrangement uses TRBV12-3 or TRBV12-4 and TRBJ2-1; 8 nucleotides match TRBD2. Sample: CD8+ T cells from PBMCs. For the CDR3, the DNA is TGTGCCAGCAGTTTGGGGCGGGGGGCGAACAATGAGCAGTTCTTC. Residues: CASSLGRGANNEQFF.